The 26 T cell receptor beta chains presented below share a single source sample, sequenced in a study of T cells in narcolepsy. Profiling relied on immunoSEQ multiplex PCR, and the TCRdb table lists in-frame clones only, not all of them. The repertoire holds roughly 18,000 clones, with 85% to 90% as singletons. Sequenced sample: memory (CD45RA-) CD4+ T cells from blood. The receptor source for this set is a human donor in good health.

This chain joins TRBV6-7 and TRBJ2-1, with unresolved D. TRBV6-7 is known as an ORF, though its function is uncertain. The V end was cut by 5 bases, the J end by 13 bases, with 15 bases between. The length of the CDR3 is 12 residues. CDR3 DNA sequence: TGTGCCAGCAGTGTCTACTCACTCCGTCAGTTCTTC. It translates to CASSVYSLRQFF.

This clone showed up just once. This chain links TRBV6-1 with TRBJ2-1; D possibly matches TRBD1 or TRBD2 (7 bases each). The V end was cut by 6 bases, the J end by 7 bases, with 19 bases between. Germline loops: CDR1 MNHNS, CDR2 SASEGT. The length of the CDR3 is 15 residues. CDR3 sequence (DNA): TGTGCCAGCAGAGCTCGACAGGGAGGGGGAAATGAGCAGTTCTTC. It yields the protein CASRARQGGGNEQFF.

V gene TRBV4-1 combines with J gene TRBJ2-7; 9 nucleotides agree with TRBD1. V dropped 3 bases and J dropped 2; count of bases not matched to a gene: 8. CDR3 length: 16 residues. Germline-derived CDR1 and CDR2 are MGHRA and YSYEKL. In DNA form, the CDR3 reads TGCGCCAGCAGCCATGCCGGGACAGGGCGCACCTACGAGCAGTACTTC. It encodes CASSHAGTGRTYEQYF.

The CDR3 sequence: CASSAKPGLGTDTQYF. CDR3 coding DNA: TGTGCCAGCAGCGCTAAACCGGGACTTGGCACAGATACGCAGTATTTT. This chain links TRBV9 with TRBJ2-3, with D perhaps TRBD2 (6 bases). Germline V lookup: CDR1 SGDLS, CDR2 YYNGEE. CDR3 size: 16 residues. The germline V and J ends were trimmed by 3 bases and 1 base, with 15 bases remaining between them.

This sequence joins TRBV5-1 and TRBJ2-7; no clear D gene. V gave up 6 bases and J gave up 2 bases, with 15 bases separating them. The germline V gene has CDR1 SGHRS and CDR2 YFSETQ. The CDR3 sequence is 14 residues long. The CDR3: CASKSVLGAYEQYF. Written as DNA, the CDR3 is TGCGCCAGCAAGAGTGTTCTTGGCGCCTACGAGCAGTACTTC.

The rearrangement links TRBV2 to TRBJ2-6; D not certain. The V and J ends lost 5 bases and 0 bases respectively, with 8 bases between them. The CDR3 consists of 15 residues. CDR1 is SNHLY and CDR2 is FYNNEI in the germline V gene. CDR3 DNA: TGTGCCAGCAGTCGTCCAGCCTCTGGGGCCAACGTCCTGACTTTC. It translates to CASSRPASGANVLTF.

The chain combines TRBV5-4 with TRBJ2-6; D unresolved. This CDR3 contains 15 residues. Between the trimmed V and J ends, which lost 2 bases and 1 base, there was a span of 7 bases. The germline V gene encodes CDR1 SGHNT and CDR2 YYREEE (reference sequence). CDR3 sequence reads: CASSFPLSGANVLTF. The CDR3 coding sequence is TGTGCCAGCAGCTTCCCATTGTCTGGGGCCAACGTCCTGACTTTC.

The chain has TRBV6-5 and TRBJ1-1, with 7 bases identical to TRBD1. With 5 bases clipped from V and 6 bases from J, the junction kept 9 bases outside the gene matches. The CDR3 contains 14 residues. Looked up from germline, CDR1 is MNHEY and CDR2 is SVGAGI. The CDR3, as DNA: TGTGCCAGCAGTCCCCCCCGGGGACAGCCTGAAGCTTTCTTT. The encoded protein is CASSPPRGQPEAFF.

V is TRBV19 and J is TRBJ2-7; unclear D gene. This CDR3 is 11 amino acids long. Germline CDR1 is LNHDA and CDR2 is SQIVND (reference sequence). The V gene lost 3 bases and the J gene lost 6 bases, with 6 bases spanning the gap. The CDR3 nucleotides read TGTGCCAGTAGTATTTTCGGCGAGCAGTACTTC. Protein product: CASSIFGEQYF.

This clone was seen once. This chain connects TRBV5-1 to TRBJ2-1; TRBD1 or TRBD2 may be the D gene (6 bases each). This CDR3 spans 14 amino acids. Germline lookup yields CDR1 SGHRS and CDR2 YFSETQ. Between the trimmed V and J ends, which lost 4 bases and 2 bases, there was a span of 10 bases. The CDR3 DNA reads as TGCGCCAGCAGCGGCGGGACAACCTACAATGAGCAGTTCTTC. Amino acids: CASSGGTTYNEQFF.

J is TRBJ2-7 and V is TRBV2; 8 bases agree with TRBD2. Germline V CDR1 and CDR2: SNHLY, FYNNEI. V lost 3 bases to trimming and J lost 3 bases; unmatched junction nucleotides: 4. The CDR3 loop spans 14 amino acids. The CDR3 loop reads CASSEPGLGYEQYF. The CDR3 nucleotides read TGTGCCAGCAGTGAGCCGGGACTAGGCTACGAGCAGTACTTC.

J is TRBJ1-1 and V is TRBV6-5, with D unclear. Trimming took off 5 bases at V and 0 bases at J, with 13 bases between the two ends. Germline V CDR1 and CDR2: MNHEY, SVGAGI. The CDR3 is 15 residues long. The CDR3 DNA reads TGTGCCAGCAGTCGTCCCCAGTACATGAACACTGAAGCTTTCTTT. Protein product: CASSRPQYMNTEAFF.

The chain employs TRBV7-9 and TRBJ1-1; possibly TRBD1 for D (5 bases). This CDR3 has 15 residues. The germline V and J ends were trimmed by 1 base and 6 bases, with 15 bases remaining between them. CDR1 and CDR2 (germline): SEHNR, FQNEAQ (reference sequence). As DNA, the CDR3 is TGTGCCAGCAGCTTAGTCCAGGGAGGCGTCGCTGAAGCTTTCTTT. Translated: CASSLVQGGVAEAFF.

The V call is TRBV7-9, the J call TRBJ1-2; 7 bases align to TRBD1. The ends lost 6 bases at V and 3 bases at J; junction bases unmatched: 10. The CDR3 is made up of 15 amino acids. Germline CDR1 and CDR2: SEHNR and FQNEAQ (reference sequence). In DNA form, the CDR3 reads TGTGCCAGCAGACCTACAGGGGCGTATGACTATGGCTACACCTTC. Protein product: CASRPTGAYDYGYTF.

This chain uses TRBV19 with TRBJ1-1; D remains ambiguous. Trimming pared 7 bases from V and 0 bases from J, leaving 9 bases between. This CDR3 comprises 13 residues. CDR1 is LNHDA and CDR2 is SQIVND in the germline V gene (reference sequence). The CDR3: CASKQTMNTEAFF. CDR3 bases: TGTGCCAGTAAGCAGACCATGAACACTGAAGCTTTCTTT.

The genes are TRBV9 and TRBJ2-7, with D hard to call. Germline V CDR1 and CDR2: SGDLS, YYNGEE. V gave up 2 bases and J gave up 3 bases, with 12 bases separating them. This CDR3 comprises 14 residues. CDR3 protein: CASSVRFESYEQYF. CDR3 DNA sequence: TGTGCCAGCAGCGTCCGTTTTGAGAGCTACGAGCAGTACTTC.

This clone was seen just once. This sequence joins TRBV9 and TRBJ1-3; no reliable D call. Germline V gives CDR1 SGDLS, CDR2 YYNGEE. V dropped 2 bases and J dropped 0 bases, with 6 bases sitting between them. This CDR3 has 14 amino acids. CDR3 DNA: TGTGCCAGCAGCGTGGGAAGCTCTGGAAACACCATATATTTT. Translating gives CASSVGSSGNTIYF.

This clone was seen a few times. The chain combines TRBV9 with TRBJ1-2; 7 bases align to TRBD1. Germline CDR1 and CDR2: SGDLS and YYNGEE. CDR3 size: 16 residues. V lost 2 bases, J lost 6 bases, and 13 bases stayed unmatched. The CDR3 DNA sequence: TGTGCCAGCAGCGTTGGAGGGGGAGGGGGCGTAAATGGCTACACCTTC. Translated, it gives CASSVGGGGGVNGYTF.

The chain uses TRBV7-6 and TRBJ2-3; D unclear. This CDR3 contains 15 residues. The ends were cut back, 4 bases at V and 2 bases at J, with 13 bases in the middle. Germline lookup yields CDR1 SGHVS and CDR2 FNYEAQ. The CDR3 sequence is CASSSQLADTDTQYF. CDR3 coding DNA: TGTGCCAGCAGCTCACAATTGGCCGACACAGATACGCAGTATTTT.

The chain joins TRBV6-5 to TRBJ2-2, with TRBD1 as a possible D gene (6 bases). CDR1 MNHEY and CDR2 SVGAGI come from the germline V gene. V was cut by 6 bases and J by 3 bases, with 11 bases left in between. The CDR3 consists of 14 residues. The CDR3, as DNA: TGTGCCAGCAGGAAAAACAGGGACACCGGGGAGCTGTTTTTT. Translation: CASRKNRDTGELFF.

As DNA, the CDR3 is TGTGCCACCAGCGGGGGCCTCGCTGGAAACACCATATATTTT. It is translated as CATSGGLAGNTIYF. V usage is TRBV15 and J usage is TRBJ1-3, with a weak D call TRBD1 (6 bases). V gave up 5 bases and J gave up 2 bases, with 10 bases separating them. CDR1 LNHNV and CDR2 YYDKDF come from the germline V gene (reference sequence). This CDR3 has 14 residues.

CDR3 bases: TGTGCCAGTAGAAACAGCGACTATGGCTACACCTTC. This translates into CASRNSDYGYTF. This chain connects TRBV19 to TRBJ1-2; D is unresolved. The V and J ends lost 6 bases and 3 bases respectively, with 8 bases between them. The CDR3 totals 12 residues. CDR1 is LNHDA and CDR2 is SQIVND in the germline V gene (reference sequence).

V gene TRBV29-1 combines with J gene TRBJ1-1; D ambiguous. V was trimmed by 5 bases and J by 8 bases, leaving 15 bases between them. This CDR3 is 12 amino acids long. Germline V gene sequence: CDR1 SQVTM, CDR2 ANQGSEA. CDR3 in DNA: TGCAGCGTTCCCTCTATAGGGCAAGAAGCTTTCTTT. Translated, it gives CSVPSIGQEAFF. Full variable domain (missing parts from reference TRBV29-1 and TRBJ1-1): SAVISQKPSRDICQRGTSLTIQCQVDSQVTMMFWYRQQPGQSLTLIATANQGSEATYESGFVIDKFPISRPNLTFSTLTVSNMSPEDSSIYLCSVPSIGQEAFFGQGTRLTVV.

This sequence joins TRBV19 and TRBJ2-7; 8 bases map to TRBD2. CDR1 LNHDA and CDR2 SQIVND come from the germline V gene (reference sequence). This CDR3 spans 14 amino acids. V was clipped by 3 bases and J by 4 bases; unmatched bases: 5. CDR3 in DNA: TGTGCCAGTAGTATCGGGGGGGCCATGTACGAGCAGTACTTC. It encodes CASSIGGAMYEQYF.

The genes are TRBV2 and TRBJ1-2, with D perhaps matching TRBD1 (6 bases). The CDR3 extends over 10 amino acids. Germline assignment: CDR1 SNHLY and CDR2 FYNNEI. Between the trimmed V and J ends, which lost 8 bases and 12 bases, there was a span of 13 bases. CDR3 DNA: TGTGCCAGCGGTCCCGGGGGCCACACCTTC. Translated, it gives CASGPGGHTF. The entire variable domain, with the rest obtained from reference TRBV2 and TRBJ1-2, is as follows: EPEVTQTPSHQVTQMGQEVILRCVPISNHLYFYWYRQILGQKVEFLVSFYNNEISEKSEIFDDQFSVERPDGSNFTLKIRSTKLEDSAMYFCASGPGGHTFGSGTRLTVV.

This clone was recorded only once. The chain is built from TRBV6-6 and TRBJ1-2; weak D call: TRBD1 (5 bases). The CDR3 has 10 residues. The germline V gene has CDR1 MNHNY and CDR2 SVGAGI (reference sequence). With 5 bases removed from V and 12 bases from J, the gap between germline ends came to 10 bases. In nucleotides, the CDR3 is TGTGCCAGCAGTGGGGCGCGCCACACCTTC. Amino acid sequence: CASSGARHTF.